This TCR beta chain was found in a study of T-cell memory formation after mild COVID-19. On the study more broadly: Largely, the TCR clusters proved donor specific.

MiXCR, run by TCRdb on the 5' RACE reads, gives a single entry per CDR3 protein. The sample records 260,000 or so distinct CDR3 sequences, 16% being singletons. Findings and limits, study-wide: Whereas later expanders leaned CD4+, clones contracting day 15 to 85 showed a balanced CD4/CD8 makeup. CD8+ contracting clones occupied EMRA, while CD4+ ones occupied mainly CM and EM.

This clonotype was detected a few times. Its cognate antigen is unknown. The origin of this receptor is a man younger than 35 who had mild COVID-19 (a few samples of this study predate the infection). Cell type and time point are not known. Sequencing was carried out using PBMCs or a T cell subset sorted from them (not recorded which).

CDR3 nucleotide sequence: TGCAGTGCTAGAGGGGGGAACATGAACACTGAAGCTTTCTTT. Its translation: CSARGGNMNTEAFF. The chain has TRBV20-1 and TRBJ1-1, with D possibly being TRBD1 (5 bases). Between the trimmed V and J ends, which lost 1 base and 0 bases, there was a span of 9 bases. CDR1 and CDR2 (germline): DFQATT, SNEGSKA (reference sequence). The CDR3 is 14 amino acids.